The rows below give T cell receptor beta chains drawn from one sample of a study of blood T cell repertoires in COVID-19. The method was immunoSEQ multiplex PCR; TCRdb's version includes in-frame clones alone and lacks a portion of them. The table shows almost 90,000 clones, with around 91% occurring only once. Material for sequencing was peripheral blood. The origin of the receptors is a young man with COVID-19, enrolled during active disease. The CDR3 runs from the conserved cysteine through the conserved F or W. Fields, in order: J gene, D gene, V gene, clone size, CDR3 protein, CDR3 DNA. A D gene is named only where the DNA matches it firmly. Expanded clones are given a class, and other clones once, few, many or no size at all.

J: TRBJ1-1; D: -; V: TRBV28; size: -; CDR3: CASSAWALGEAFF; DNA: TGTGCCAGCAGTGCCTGGGCACTGGGTGAAGCTTTCTTT
J: TRBJ2-1; D: TRBD1; V: TRBV15; size: -; CDR3: CATSRDPGTGGRGEQFF; DNA: TGTGCCACCAGCAGAGATCCAGGGACAGGGGGTAGGGGTGAGCAGTTCTTC
J: TRBJ2-7; D: TRBD2; V: TRBV4-1; size: -; CDR3: CASSLYSTSGTYEQYF; DNA: TGCGCCAGCAGTCTATATAGTACTAGCGGGACCTACGAGCAGTACTTC
J: TRBJ1-4; D: TRBD1; V: TRBV7-9; size: -; CDR3: CASSPGTGEGEKLLF; DNA: TGTGCCAGCAGCCCAGGGACAGGGGAAGGGGAAAAACTGCTTTTT
J: TRBJ2-7; D: TRBD1; V: TRBV20-1; size: few; CDR3: CSASRDRGYEQYF; DNA: TGCAGTGCGAGTAGGGACAGGGGTTACGAGCAGTACTTC
J: TRBJ2-7; D: -; V: TRBV19; size: -; CDR3: CASSIAEGPHEQYF; DNA: TGTGCCAGTAGTATAGCTGAGGGTCCCCACGAGCAGTACTTC
J: TRBJ2-1; D: -; V: TRBV20-1; size: once; CDR3: CSASWRGHNEQFF; DNA: TGCAGTGCTAGTTGGCGAGGCCACAATGAGCAGTTCTTC
J: TRBJ2-5; D: -; V: TRBV19; size: -; CDR3: CASSIARGETQYF; DNA: TGTGCCAGTAGTATTGCCAGGGGAGAGACCCAGTACTTC
J: TRBJ2-5; D: TRBD1; V: TRBV24-1; size: -; CDR3: CATSGDSPRETQYF; DNA: TGTGCCACCAGTGGGGACAGTCCGAGGGAGACCCAGTACTTC
J: TRBJ2-1; D: TRBD2; V: TRBV27; size: -; CDR3: CASSVSGSSYNEQFF; DNA: TGTGCCAGCAGTGTTAGCGGGAGTTCCTACAATGAGCAGTTCTTC
J: TRBJ1-2; D: -; V: TRBV5-6; size: -; CDR3: CASRAGGNYGYTF; DNA: TGTGCCAGCAGGGCCGGGGGGAACTATGGCTACACCTTC
J: TRBJ1-2; D: -; V: TRBV28; size: -; CDR3: CASSLGGEDQWNGYTF; DNA: TGTGCCAGCAGTTTAGGGGGGGAGGACCAATGGAACGGCTACACCTTC
J: TRBJ2-7; D: TRBD2; V: TRBV4-1; size: -; CDR3: CASSPNPAGVPYEQYF; DNA: TGCGCCAGCAGCCCCAACCCAGCGGGAGTTCCGTACGAGCAGTACTTC
J: TRBJ1-1; D: -; V: TRBV30; size: -; CDR3: CAWSVDRNTEAFF; DNA: TGTGCCTGGAGTGTCGACAGGAACACTGAAGCTTTCTTT
J: TRBJ1-2; D: -; V: TRBV4-3; size: -; CDR3: CASSQVALYSNYGYTF; DNA: TGCGCCAGCAGCCAAGTCGCACTGTACTCTAACTATGGCTACACCTTC
J: TRBJ2-5; D: -; V: TRBV14; size: -; CDR3: CASSQGGWYQETQYF; DNA: TGTGCCAGCAGCCAAGGAGGGTGGTACCAAGAGACCCAGTACTTC
J: TRBJ1-1; D: -; V: TRBV10-3; size: -; CDR3: CAISPQGGTEAFF; DNA: TGTGCCATCAGCCCACAGGGTGGCACTGAAGCTTTCTTT
J: TRBJ2-3; D: TRBD2; V: TRBV6-2/TRBV6-3; size: few; CDR3: CASTPTAGGADTQYF; DNA: TGTGCCAGCACCCCCACGGCGGGAGGAGCAGATACGCAGTATTTT
J: TRBJ1-1; D: TRBD1; V: TRBV23-1; size: -; CDR3: CASSQLTGSDTEAFF; DNA: TGCGCCAGCAGTCAACTGACAGGGTCTGACACTGAAGCTTTCTTT
J: TRBJ2-1; D: TRBD2; V: TRBV29-1; size: -; CDR3: CSVDGLAGPDEQFF; DNA: TGCAGCGTTGACGGACTAGCGGGACCGGATGAGCAGTTCTTC
J: TRBJ2-2; D: TRBD2; V: TRBV7-9; size: -; CDR3: CASSTSSGRAGTGELFF; DNA: TGTGCCAGCAGCACCTCTAGCGGGAGGGCGGGCACCGGGGAGCTGTTTTTT
J: TRBJ2-5; D: -; V: TRBV11-2; size: -; CDR3: CASSLRLEDYRKETQYF; DNA: TGTGCCAGCAGCTTGAGGTTGGAGGACTACCGTAAAGAGACCCAGTACTTC
J: TRBJ2-7; D: TRBD2; V: TRBV27; size: -; CDR3: CASSPLAGGFYEQYF; DNA: TGTGCCAGCAGTCCACTAGCGGGAGGGTTCTACGAGCAGTACTTC
J: TRBJ2-1; D: -; V: TRBV28; size: -; CDR3: CASSFPVGGNEQFF; DNA: TGTGCCAGCAGTTTCCCGGTAGGGGGTAATGAGCAGTTCTTC
J: TRBJ2-1; D: TRBD2; V: TRBV28; size: -; CDR3: CASSLLAGGQQFF; DNA: TGTGCCAGCAGTTTGTTGGCGGGGGGCCAGCAGTTCTTC